The 26 T cell receptor beta chains presented below share a single source sample, sequenced in a study of blood T cell repertoires in COVID-19. The protocol was immunoSEQ multiplex PCR, while the TCRdb copy is restricted to in-frame clones and leaves out a portion. The data show a few hundred thousand clones, about 90% seen once. Input material: PBMCs or T cells enriched from blood (not recorded which). These receptor sequences come from a woman aged 40 to 50 who had been exposed to COVID-19.

V gene TRBV6-8 combines with J gene TRBJ2-3; 7 bases match TRBD1. This CDR3 is 19 amino acids long. The V gene end was trimmed by 6 bases and the J gene end by 2 bases; junction bases not matched to a gene: 20. Germline V gene data show CDR1 as MNHGY and CDR2 as SAAAGT. CDR3 amino acids: CASRRWRWGQIIITDTQYF. The CDR3 DNA reads TGTGCCAGCAGGCGCTGGAGGTGGGGACAGATAATTATCACAGATACGCAGTATTTT.

V is TRBV4-1 and J is TRBJ1-5; 11 nucleotides match TRBD1. The CDR3 sequence is 15 residues long. With V trimmed by 1 base and J by 6 bases, 2 bases remained unmatched. In germline, CDR1 is MGHRA, CDR2 YSYEKL. CDR3 loop: CASSQAGTGGQPQHF. The CDR3 nucleotides read TGCGCCAGCAGCCAAGCAGGGACAGGGGGTCAGCCCCAGCATTTT.

The chain carries TRBV20-1 and TRBJ1-1; unclear D gene. V was pared by 3 bases and J by 4 bases, with 12 bases between. The CDR3 runs to 13 residues. Germline-derived CDR1 and CDR2 are DFQATT and SNEGSKA (reference sequence). This CDR3 reads CSASRGDGTEAFF. Written as DNA, the CDR3 is TGCAGTGCTAGTAGAGGTGATGGCACTGAAGCTTTCTTT.

The chain carries TRBV7-8 and TRBJ2-1; D gene uncertain. Germline loops: CDR1 SGHVS, CDR2 FQNEAQ. The CDR3 has 13 amino acids. V was clipped by 5 bases and J by 6 bases, with 11 bases between them. CDR3 sequence: CASSRTASNEQFF. CDR3 DNA sequence: TGTGCCAGCAGCCGAACCGCCAGCAATGAGCAGTTCTTC. The full variable domain, completed using reference TRBV7-8 and TRBJ2-1, is GAGVSQSPRYKVAKRGQDVALRCDPISGHVSLFWYQQALGQGPEFLTYFQNEAQLDKSGLPSDRFFAERPEGSVSTLKIQRTQQEDSAVYLCASSRTASNEQFFGPGTRLTVL.

The V call is TRBV11-2, the J call TRBJ1-1; D not resolved. With 0 bases removed from V and 5 bases from J, the gap between germline ends came to 4 bases. The CDR3 length is 12 residues. Germline CDR1 reads SGHAT; CDR2 reads FQNNGV. The CDR3 nucleotides are TGTGCCAGCAGCTTAGATGAGACTGAAGCTTTCTTT. Its translation is CASSLDETEAFF.

This clone came up once. The V call is TRBV20-1, the J call TRBJ1-1; D unclear. Trimming stripped 7 bases from V and 0 bases from J, with 6 bases between. The length of the CDR3 is 11 residues. The V gene's germline CDR1 is DFQATT and CDR2 SNEGSKA (reference sequence). The CDR3 here is CSVRLNTEAFF. The CDR3, as DNA: TGCAGTGTCCGGTTGAACACTGAAGCTTTCTTT.

This clone was observed once. The V gene is TRBV30, the J gene TRBJ1-5; the D gene is possibly TRBD1 (6 bases). The CDR3 has 14 residues. V was clipped by 5 bases and J by 6 bases, with 17 bases between them. Germline lookup yields CDR1 GTSNPN and CDR2 SVGIG (reference sequence). DNA of the CDR3: TGTGCCTGGGGACTAGGAGGGGGGGGTCAGCCCCAGCATTTT. It is translated as CAWGLGGGGQPQHF.

The chain recombines TRBV29-1 with TRBJ2-2; 7 bases align to TRBD1. Germline loops: CDR1 SQVTM, CDR2 ANQGSEA. The J segment lost 0 bases and the V segment lost 6 bases, leaving 4 bases of the junction unmatched. The CDR3 is 14 amino acids. The CDR3 region is CSVRQGANTGELFF. CDR3 nucleotide sequence: TGCAGCGTGAGACAGGGTGCGAACACCGGGGAGCTGTTTTTT.

The rearrangement links TRBV25-1 to TRBJ2-7; D remains ambiguous. This CDR3 is 17 amino acids long. Trimming shortened V by 1 base and J by 6 bases, and 22 bases separated the two germline ends. CDR1 is MGHDK and CDR2 is SYGVNS in the germline V gene. The CDR3 nucleotides read TGTGCCAGCAGTGAATCTGCTATGATGAGGTCTTTTTCCGAGCAGTACTTC. It yields the protein CASSESAMMRSFSEQYF.

CDR3 residues: CASSFGTGVNTEAFF. CDR3 bases: TGTGCCAGCAGCTTTGGGACAGGGGTTAACACTGAAGCTTTCTTT. The gene calls are TRBV7-2 and TRBJ1-1, with 10 bases that match TRBD1. The CDR3 sequence is 15 residues long. Germline loops: CDR1 SGHTA, CDR2 FQGNSA. With V trimmed by 3 bases and J by 2 bases, 3 bases remained unmatched.

The rearrangement uses TRBV6-1 and TRBJ1-5; D remains ambiguous. V was clipped by 3 bases and J by 0 bases, with 3 bases between them. The length of the CDR3 is 13 residues. Germline V gene sequence: CDR1 MNHNS, CDR2 SASEGT. CDR3 bases: TGTGCCAGCAGTGACAGTAGCAATCAGCCCCAGCATTTT. Amino acids: CASSDSSNQPQHF.

The rearrangement links TRBV28 to TRBJ2-3, with 7 bases matching TRBD2. The V segment lost 5 bases and the J segment 0 bases; nucleotides outside the gene matches: 14. Germline V gene data show CDR1 as MDHEN and CDR2 as SYDVKM. The CDR3 is 18 residues long. CDR3 nucleotide sequence: TGTGCCAGCAGTCCGTACTGGCGGGGGAACTATAGCACAGATACGCAGTATTTT. This gives the protein CASSPYWRGNYSTDTQYF.

The chain carries TRBV7-9 and TRBJ1-6; D is undetermined. There are 14 residues in the CDR3. CDR1 and CDR2 from the germline V gene are SEHNR and FQNEAQ (reference sequence). Trimming shortened V by 5 bases and J by 6 bases, and 11 bases separated the two germline ends. The CDR3 reads CASSPEGRNSPLHF. Here the CDR3 DNA reads TGTGCCAGCAGCCCCGAGGGTCGTAATTCACCCCTCCACTTT.

V is TRBV5-1 and J is TRBJ1-2; D remains ambiguous. There are 13 residues in the CDR3. V was pared by 5 bases and J by 3 bases, with 11 bases between. The germline V gene encodes CDR1 SGHRS and CDR2 YFSETQ. CDR3 coding DNA: TGCGCCAGCAGGGAGGCCGACTACTATGGCTACACCTTC. Its translation is CASREADYYGYTF.

This chain joins TRBV28 and TRBJ1-5; 7 bases agree with TRBD1. Germline V gene lookup returns CDR1 MDHEN and CDR2 SYDVKM. The CDR3 runs 14 residues. The V and J ends lost 5 bases and 4 bases, in that order; junction bases with no gene match: 5. The CDR3, as DNA: TGTGCCAGCAGTGACCGGGACAGAAATCAGCCCCAGCATTTT. This sequence encodes CASSDRDRNQPQHF.

The chain combines TRBV7-6 with TRBJ2-1; D gene ambiguous. The CDR3 extends over 13 amino acids. V lost 5 bases, J lost 4 bases, and 9 bases lay in between. The germline V gene encodes CDR1 SGHVS and CDR2 FNYEAQ. CDR3 coding DNA: TGTGCCAGCAGCCTAAGCGATTACAATGAGCAGTTCTTC. As protein: CASSLSDYNEQFF.

V usage is TRBV19 and J usage is TRBJ2-2; D remains ambiguous. V was trimmed by 5 bases and J by 1 base, leaving 11 bases between them. Germline lookup yields CDR1 LNHDA and CDR2 SQIVND (reference sequence). The CDR3 covers 15 residues. The CDR3 nucleotides are TGTGCCAGTAGTTGGCAGTCAGTGAACACCGGGGAGCTGTTTTTT. Amino acid sequence: CASSWQSVNTGELFF.

The rearrangement uses TRBV18 and TRBJ2-6; D is unresolved. Deletions cut 2 bases from V and 0 bases from J, with 8 bases between. Germline V CDR1 and CDR2: KGHSH, LQKENI. The CDR3 is made up of 16 amino acids. CDR3 loop: CASSPGAGSGANVLTF. DNA of the CDR3: TGTGCCAGCTCACCAGGTGCCGGCTCTGGGGCCAACGTCCTGACTTTC.

J is TRBJ1-6 and V is TRBV6-5; possible D gene TRBD1, 5 bases. Germline CDR1 reads MNHEY; CDR2 reads SVGAGI. This CDR3 spans 15 amino acids. The ends were cut back, 7 bases at V and 3 bases at J, with 13 bases in the middle. For the CDR3, the DNA is TGTGCCAGCACACCTCAGGGTTTCTATAATTCACCCCTCCACTTT. This codes for CASTPQGFYNSPLHF.

There are a few counts of this clone. The chain carries TRBV6-2 or TRBV6-3 and TRBJ2-7; perhaps TRBD1 as D (6 bases). The CDR3 extends over 17 amino acids. Germline V gene sequence: CDR1 MNHEY, CDR2 SVGEGT. Trimming stripped 4 bases from V and 1 base from J, with 20 bases between. The CDR3 DNA reads as TGTGCCAGCAGTTTTTCTCCCTTGACAGGTCTTTCCTACGAGCAGTACGTC. It is translated as CASSFSPLTGLSYEQYV.

The chain employs TRBV5-1 and TRBJ2-2, with no clear D. Trimming took off 4 bases at V and 5 bases at J, with 9 bases between the two ends. CDR1 is SGHRS, CDR2 YFSETQ, per germline. This CDR3 is 13 amino acids long. The CDR3 sequence: CASSPVLTGELFF. The CDR3 nucleotides are TGCGCCAGCAGCCCCGTCTTAACCGGGGAGCTGTTTTTT.

This chain links TRBV28 with TRBJ1-2; no reliable D call. Germline V CDR1 and CDR2: MDHEN, SYDVKM. This CDR3 has 12 residues. The ends were cut back, 2 bases at V and 8 bases at J, with 9 bases in the middle. Here the CDR3 reads CASSLITRGYTF. DNA of the CDR3: TGTGCCAGCAGTTTAATAACCCGGGGCTACACCTTC.

The chain is built from TRBV14 and TRBJ1-3, with D uncertain. Deletions cut 0 bases from V and 0 bases from J, with 9 bases between. Germline V gene sequence: CDR1 SGHDN, CDR2 FVKESK. This CDR3 spans 16 amino acids. For the CDR3, the DNA is TGTGCCAGCAGCCAAGACAGGTCCCGCTCTGGAAACACCATATATTTT. This sequence encodes CASSQDRSRSGNTIYF.

This sequence joins TRBV9 and TRBJ2-7, with D perhaps matching TRBD1 (6 bases). The CDR3 extends over 13 amino acids. The V and J ends lost 4 bases and 3 bases respectively, with 11 bases between them. Germline CDR1 is SGDLS and CDR2 is YYNGEE. Here the CDR3 DNA reads TGTGCCAGCAGCCCCCAGGGGATCTACGAGCAGTACTTC. The encoded protein is CASSPQGIYEQYF.

The V gene is TRBV3-1 (or the pseudogene TRBV3-2), the J gene TRBJ2-3; D possibly corresponds to TRBD2 (6 bases). CDR1 LGHDT and CDR2 YNNKEL come from the germline V gene (reference sequence). CDR3 length: 15 amino acids. With 1 base removed from V and 4 bases from J, the gap between germline ends came to 12 bases. CDR3 region: CASSQGTGVADTQYF. The DNA for the CDR3 is TGTGCCAGCAGCCAAGGGACGGGAGTAGCAGATACGCAGTATTTT.

This clone was seen repeatedly, ten times or more. The V and J genes are TRBV7-2 and TRBJ1-1, with a possible D match to TRBD1 (5 bases). The CDR3 has 13 amino acids. Between the trimmed V and J ends, which lost 5 bases and 5 bases, there was a span of 12 bases. CDR1 is SGHTA and CDR2 is FQGNSA in the germline V gene. CDR3 nucleotide sequence: TGTGCCAGCAGCATCAGGGAAAGGACTGAAGCTTTCTTT. Translation: CASSIRERTEAFF.